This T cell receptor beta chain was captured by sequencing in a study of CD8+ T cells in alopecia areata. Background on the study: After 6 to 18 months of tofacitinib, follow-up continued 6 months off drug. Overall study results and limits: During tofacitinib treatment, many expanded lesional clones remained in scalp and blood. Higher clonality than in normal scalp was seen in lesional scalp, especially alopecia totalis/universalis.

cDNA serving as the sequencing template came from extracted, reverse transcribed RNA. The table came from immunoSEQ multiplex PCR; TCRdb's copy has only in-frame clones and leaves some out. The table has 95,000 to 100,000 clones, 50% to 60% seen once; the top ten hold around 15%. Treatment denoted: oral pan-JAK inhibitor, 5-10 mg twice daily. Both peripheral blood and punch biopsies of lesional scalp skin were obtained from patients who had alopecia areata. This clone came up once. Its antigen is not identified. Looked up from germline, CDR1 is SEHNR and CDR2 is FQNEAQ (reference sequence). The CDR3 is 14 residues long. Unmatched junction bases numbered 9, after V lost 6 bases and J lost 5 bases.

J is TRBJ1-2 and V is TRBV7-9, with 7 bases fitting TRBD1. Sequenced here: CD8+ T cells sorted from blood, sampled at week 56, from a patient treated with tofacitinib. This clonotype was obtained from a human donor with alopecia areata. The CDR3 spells CASSEPGQMYGYTF. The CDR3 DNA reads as TGTGCCAGCAGTGAACCGGGACAGATGTATGGCTACACCTTC.